What follows are 17 T cell receptor beta chains derived from one specimen sequenced in a study of radiation and T cells in renal cell carcinoma. Data came from immunoSEQ multiplex PCR; TCRdb stores just in-frame clones and leaves some out. Of around 100,000 clones listed, around 80% were seen once; the top ten hold 6.5% to 8%. Specified time point: blood 4 weeks post-SBRT, at nephrectomy. Documented treatment: 15 Gy SBRT to primary tumor, nephrectomy 4 weeks later. The material was blood, obtained from a patient whose treatment included radiotherapy and nephrectomy. These receptors were obtained from a man in his sixties with renal cell carcinoma.

The chain couples TRBV9 to TRBJ2-3, with a possible D match to TRBD2 (5 bases). The CDR3 has 15 residues. Germline CDR1 reads SGDLS; CDR2 reads YYNGEE. Trimming shortened V by 0 bases and J by 4 bases, and 12 bases separated the two germline ends. CDR3 coding DNA: TGTGCCAGCAGCGTAGGCGACTATCGTGCAGATACGCAGTATTTT. Protein: CASSVGDYRADTQYF.

The J gene is TRBJ2-5, the V gene TRBV2; 7 nucleotides match TRBD1. With 5 bases clipped from V and 2 bases from J, the junction kept 8 bases outside the gene matches. Per germline, CDR1 SNHLY and CDR2 FYNNEI. The CDR3 sequence is 15 residues long. CDR3 bases: TGTGCCAGCAGTTATGGACCGGGACAGCAAGAGACCCAGTACTTC. Translated: CASSYGPGQQETQYF.

This clone was seen once. CDR3: CASTPPSDPNEQFF. CDR3 sequence (DNA): TGTGCCAGCACCCCCCCTAGCGATCCCAATGAGCAGTTCTTC. The V gene is TRBV7-2, the J gene TRBJ2-1; perhaps TRBD2 as D (6 bases). V was shortened by 7 bases and J by 6 bases, with 16 bases between the two germline ends. Germline-derived CDR1 and CDR2 are SGHTA and FQGNSA. CDR3 length equals 14 residues. Variable domain in full (rest from reference TRBV7-2 and TRBJ2-1): GAGVSQSPSNKVTEKGKDVELRCDPISGHTALYWYRQSLGQGLEFLIYFQGNSAPDKSGLPSDRFSAERTGGSVSTLTIQRTQQEDSAVYLCASTPPSDPNEQFFGPGTRLTVL.

V usage is TRBV28 and J usage is TRBJ2-1; D ambiguous. Germline CDR1 reads MDHEN; CDR2 reads SYDVKM. Trimming stripped 3 bases from V and 7 bases from J, with 4 bases between. This CDR3 contains 11 residues. Written as DNA, the CDR3 is TGTGCCAGCAGTTTGAAGAATGAGCAGTTCTTC. Translation gives CASSLKNEQFF.

This clone was detected once. This chain uses TRBV7-2 with TRBJ1-1; tentatively, D is TRBD1 (5 bases). The V and J ends lost 2 bases and 11 bases respectively, with 12 bases between them. CDR1 and CDR2 from the germline V gene are SGHTA and FQGNSA. The CDR3 runs to 12 residues. Here the CDR3 DNA reads TGTGCCAGCAGCTTAATGGCAGGGCAGGCTTTCTTT. Its protein product is CASSLMAGQAFF.

The table lists this clone with a count of one. V is TRBV7-2 and J is TRBJ2-7; D call uncertain. V shed 1 base and J shed 5 bases, with 6 bases lying between them. Germline-derived CDR1 and CDR2 are SGHTA and FQGNSA. This CDR3 has 12 amino acids. Here the CDR3 reads CASSLGGHEQYF. CDR3 DNA: TGTGCCAGCAGCTTAGGAGGCCACGAGCAGTACTTC. The full variable domain, in which reference TRBV7-2 and TRBJ2-7 provide the parts outside the CDR3, is GAGVSQSPSNKVTEKGKDVELRCDPISGHTALYWYRQSLGQGLEFLIYFQGNSAPDKSGLPSDRFSAERTGGSVSTLTIQRTQQEDSAVYLCASSLGGHEQYFGPGTRLTVT.

This chain connects TRBV7-6 to TRBJ2-7; 12 bases line up with TRBD2. This CDR3 region has 18 residues. V was clipped by 2 bases and J by 3 bases; unmatched bases: 11. Germline V lookup: CDR1 SGHVS, CDR2 FNYEAQ. CDR3 nucleotides: TGTGCCAGCAGCTTATTTACCCTAGCGGGAGGGCAGGTCTACGAGCAGTACTTC. It encodes CASSLFTLAGGQVYEQYF.

Points on this clone: One end of the junction does not line up with germline, which may come from a read error. The chain combines TRBV4-2 with TRBJ1-3; D may be TRBD1 (6 bases). The germline CDR1 and CDR2 sequences are LGHNA and YNFKEQ. This CDR3 is 12 amino acids long. Here the CDR3 DNA reads TGTGCCAGCAGCCAAGATGACGGACAGATTGAGTTT. It codes for CASSQDDGQIEF.

The chain combines TRBV25-1 with TRBJ2-5, with a weak D call TRBD2 (7 bases). V was pared by 4 bases and J by 5 bases, with 17 bases between. The CDR3 loop spans 15 amino acids. CDR1 and CDR2 (germline): MGHDK, SYGVNS. For the CDR3, the DNA is TGTGCCAGCAGTGCGCGAGGGGGGGCAGGGGAGACCCAGTACTTC. It yields the protein CASSARGGAGETQYF.

The chain is built from TRBV6-1 and TRBJ2-7; 14 nucleotides align to TRBD2. This CDR3 is built from 18 residues. V lost 0 bases and J lost 0; bases outside the gene matches: 4. Looked up from germline, CDR1 is MNHNS and CDR2 is SASEGT. Here the CDR3 reads CASSEARTSGGFSYEQYF. For the CDR3, the DNA is TGTGCCAGCAGTGAAGCGCGGACTAGCGGGGGGTTCTCCTACGAGCAGTACTTC.

The CDR3 coding sequence is TGCGCCAGCAGTGGAACAGGGGTCTATGGCTACACCTTC. Protein: CASSGTGVYGYTF. The chain uses TRBV10-1 and TRBJ1-2; 7 bases are shared with TRBD1. V lost 4 bases, J lost 4 bases, and 3 bases stayed unmatched. Germline CDR1 reads WNHNN; CDR2 reads SYGVQD (reference sequence). The CDR3 sequence is 13 residues long.

V is TRBV2 and J is TRBJ2-2, with D uncertain. Deletions cut 6 bases from V and 8 bases from J, with 7 bases between. Germline V gene data show CDR1 as SNHLY and CDR2 as FYNNEI. This CDR3 is 11 amino acids long. CDR3 bases: TGTGCCAGCAGGCGCAGGGGGGAGCTGTTTTTT. The encoded protein is CASRRRGELFF.

This clone was observed a single time. The rearrangement joins TRBV27 to TRBJ2-7, with D uncertain. The ends were cut back, 5 bases at V and 4 bases at J, with 9 bases in the middle. This CDR3 has 12 residues. Per germline, CDR1 MNHEY and CDR2 SMNVEV (reference sequence). Here the CDR3 reads CASSNDGYEQYF. DNA of the CDR3: TGTGCCAGCAGTAACGACGGTTACGAGCAGTACTTC.

The chain has TRBV6-5 and TRBJ2-4, with D perhaps assigned TRBD1 or TRBD2 (5 bases each). From germline, CDR1 is MNHEY and CDR2 SVGAGI. The V gene lost 10 bases and the J gene lost 8 bases, with 15 bases spanning the gap. This CDR3 contains 12 residues. CDR3 protein: CATEGPRDIQYF. CDR3 bases: TGTGCCACCGAGGGACCGAGGGACATTCAGTACTTC.

The chain employs TRBV6-5 and TRBJ2-7, with TRBD2 matching over 11 bases. The V and J ends lost 5 bases and 2 bases, in that order; junction bases with no gene match: 5. From germline, CDR1 is MNHEY and CDR2 SVGAGI. The CDR3 totals 15 residues. The CDR3 DNA follows: TGTGCCAGCAGTGCGGGACTAGCGGTGCCCTACGAGCAGTACTTC. This gives the protein CASSAGLAVPYEQYF.

On this clone: Different DNA sequences within this sample yield the same CDR3. V usage is TRBV20-1 and J usage is TRBJ2-7; D is ambiguous. This CDR3 contains 11 residues. CDR1 is DFQATT and CDR2 is SNEGSKA in the germline V gene (reference sequence). V was trimmed by 5 bases and J by 3 bases, leaving 8 bases between them. CDR3 residues: CSAQTGYEQYF. CDR3 DNA sequence: TGCAGTGCTCAGACCGGCTACGAGCAGTACTTC.

The chain links TRBV6-5 to TRBJ2-7; perhaps TRBD1 as D (5 bases). V lost 6 bases to trimming and J lost 5 bases, with 11 bases between them. From germline, CDR1 is MNHEY and CDR2 SVGAGI. This CDR3 spans 12 amino acids. The CDR3 DNA reads TGTGCCAGCAGCCGCGTAGGGGACGAGCAGTACTTC. Translation: CASSRVGDEQYF.